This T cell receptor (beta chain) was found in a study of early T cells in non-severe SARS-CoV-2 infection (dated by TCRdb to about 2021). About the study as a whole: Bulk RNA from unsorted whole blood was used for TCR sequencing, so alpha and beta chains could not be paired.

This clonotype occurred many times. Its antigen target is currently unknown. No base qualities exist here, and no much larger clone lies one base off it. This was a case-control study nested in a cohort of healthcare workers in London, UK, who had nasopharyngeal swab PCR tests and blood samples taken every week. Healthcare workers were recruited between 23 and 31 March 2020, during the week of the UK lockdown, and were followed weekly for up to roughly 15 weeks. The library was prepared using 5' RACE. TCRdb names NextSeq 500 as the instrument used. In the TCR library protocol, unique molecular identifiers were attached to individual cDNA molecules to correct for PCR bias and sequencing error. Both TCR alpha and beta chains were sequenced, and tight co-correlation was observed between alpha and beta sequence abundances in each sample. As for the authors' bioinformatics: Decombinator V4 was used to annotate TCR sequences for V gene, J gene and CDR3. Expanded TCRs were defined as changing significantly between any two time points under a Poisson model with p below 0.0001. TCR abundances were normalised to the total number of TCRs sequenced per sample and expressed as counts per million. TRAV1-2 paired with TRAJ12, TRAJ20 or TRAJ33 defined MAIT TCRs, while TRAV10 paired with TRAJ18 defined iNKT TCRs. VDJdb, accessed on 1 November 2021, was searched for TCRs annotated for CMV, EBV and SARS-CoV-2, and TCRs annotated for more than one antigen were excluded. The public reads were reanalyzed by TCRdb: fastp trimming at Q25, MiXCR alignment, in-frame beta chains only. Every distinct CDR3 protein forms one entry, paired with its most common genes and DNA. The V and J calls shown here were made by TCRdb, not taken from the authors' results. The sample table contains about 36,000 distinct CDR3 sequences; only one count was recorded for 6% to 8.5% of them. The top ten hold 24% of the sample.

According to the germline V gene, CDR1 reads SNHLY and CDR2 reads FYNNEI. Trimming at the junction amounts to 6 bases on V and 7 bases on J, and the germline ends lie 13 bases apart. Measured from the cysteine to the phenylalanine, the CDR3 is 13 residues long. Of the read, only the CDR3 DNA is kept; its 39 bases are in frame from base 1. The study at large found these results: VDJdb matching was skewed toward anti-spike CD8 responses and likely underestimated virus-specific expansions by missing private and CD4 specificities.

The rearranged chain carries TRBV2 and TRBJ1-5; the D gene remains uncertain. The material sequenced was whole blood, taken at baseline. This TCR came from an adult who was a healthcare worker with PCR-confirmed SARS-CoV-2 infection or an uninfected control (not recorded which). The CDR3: CASRRQASQPQHF. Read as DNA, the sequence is TGTGCCAGCAGGCGGCAAGCCAGCCAGCCCCAGCATTTT.